The sequence of this T cell receptor (beta chain) was determined in a study of OX40 agonist ivuxolimab in advanced cancers. Notes on the study in general: Clones of CD4+ and CD8+ blood T cells grew by week 6 at doses of 0.1 to 3.0 mg/kg.

TCRdb's copy holds only in-frame clones and misses some; the assay was immunoSEQ multiplex PCR. This sample has about 55,000 clones, with around 77% found just once. CDR1 MNHNY and CDR2 SVGAGI come from the germline V gene (reference sequence). This CDR3 contains 12 residues. The ends were cut back, 6 bases at V and 2 bases at J, with 6 bases in the middle. With regard to this clone: What it binds is unknown.

Sequencing used CD4+ or CD8+ T cells sorted from blood, obtained in a trial of the OX40 agonist ivuxolimab. The TCR comes from an adult with an advanced solid tumor such as melanoma, head and neck, liver or kidney cancer. The chain couples TRBV6-6 to TRBJ2-3; D is undetermined. The DNA for the CDR3 is TGTGCCAGCAGGCAATACACAGATACGCAGTATTTT. Amino acids: CASRQYTDTQYF.